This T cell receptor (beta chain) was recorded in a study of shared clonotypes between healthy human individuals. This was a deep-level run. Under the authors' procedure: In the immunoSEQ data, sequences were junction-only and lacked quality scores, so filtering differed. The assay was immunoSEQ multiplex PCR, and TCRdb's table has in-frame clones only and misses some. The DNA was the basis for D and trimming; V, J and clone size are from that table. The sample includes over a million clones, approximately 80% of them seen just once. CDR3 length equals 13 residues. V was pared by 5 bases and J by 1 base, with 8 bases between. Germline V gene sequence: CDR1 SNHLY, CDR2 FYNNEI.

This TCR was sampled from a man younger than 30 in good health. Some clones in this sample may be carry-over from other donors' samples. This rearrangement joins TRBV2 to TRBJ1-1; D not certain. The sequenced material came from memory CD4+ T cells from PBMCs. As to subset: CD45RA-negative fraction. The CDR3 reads CASSHYKNTEAFF. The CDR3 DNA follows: TGTGCCAGCAGTCACTACAAGAACACTGAAGCTTTCTTT.